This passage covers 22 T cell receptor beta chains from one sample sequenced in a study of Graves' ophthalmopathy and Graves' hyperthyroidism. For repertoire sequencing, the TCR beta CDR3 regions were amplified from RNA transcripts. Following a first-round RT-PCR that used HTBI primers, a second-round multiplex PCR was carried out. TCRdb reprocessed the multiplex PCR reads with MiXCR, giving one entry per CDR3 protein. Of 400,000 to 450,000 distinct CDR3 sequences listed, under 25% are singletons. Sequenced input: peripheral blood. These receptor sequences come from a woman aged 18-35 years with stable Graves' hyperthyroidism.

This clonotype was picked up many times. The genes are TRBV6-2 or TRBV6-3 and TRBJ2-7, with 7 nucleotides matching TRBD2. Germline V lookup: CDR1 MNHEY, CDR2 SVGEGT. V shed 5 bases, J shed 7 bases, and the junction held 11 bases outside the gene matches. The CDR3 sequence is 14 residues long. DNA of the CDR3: TGTGCCAGCAGTCACCGGACTAGTTCGAGGGAGCAGTACTTC. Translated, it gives CASSHRTSSREQYF.

The CDR3 is CASSLSEKTLRTGELFF. In nucleotides, the CDR3 is TGTGCCAGCAGCTTAAGCGAGAAAACGCTAAGAACCGGGGAGCTGTTTTTT. The chain recombines TRBV7-3 with TRBJ2-2; D is undetermined. This CDR3 contains 17 residues. The germline gives CDR1 SGHTA, CDR2 FQGTGA. V lost 1 base and J lost 5, with 17 bases in between.

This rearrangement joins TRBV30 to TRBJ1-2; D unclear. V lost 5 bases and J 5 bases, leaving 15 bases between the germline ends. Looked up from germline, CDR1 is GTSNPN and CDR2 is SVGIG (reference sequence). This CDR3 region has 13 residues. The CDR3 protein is CAWRYYQGYGYTF. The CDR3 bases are TGTGCCTGGCGTTACTATCAAGGGTATGGCTACACCTTC.

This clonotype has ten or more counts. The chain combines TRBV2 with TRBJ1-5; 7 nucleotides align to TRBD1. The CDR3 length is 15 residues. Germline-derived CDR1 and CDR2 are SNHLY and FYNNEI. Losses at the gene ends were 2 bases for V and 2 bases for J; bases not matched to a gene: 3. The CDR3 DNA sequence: TGTGCCAGCAGTGAACTCACAGGGGGCAATCAGCCCCAGCATTTT. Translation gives CASSELTGGNQPQHF.

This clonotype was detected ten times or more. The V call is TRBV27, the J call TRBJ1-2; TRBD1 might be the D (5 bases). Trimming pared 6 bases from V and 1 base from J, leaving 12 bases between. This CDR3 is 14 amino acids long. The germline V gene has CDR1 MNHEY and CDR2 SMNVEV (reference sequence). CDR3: CASSWAGSNYGYTF. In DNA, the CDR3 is TGTGCCAGCAGCTGGGCAGGGAGTAACTATGGCTACACCTTC.

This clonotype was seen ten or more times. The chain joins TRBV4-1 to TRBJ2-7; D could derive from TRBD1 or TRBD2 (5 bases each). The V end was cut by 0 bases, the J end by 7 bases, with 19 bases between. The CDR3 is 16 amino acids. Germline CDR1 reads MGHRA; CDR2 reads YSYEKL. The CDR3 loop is CASSQERGYQGPEQYF. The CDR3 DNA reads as TGCGCCAGCAGCCAAGAAAGAGGGTATCAGGGCCCAGAGCAGTACTTC.

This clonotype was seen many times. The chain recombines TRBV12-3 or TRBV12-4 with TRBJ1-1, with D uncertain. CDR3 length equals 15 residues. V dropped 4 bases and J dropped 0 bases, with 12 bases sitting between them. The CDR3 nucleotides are TGTGCCAGCAGTTCTAATCGCAGGATGAACACTGAAGCTTTCTTT. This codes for CASSSNRRMNTEAFF.

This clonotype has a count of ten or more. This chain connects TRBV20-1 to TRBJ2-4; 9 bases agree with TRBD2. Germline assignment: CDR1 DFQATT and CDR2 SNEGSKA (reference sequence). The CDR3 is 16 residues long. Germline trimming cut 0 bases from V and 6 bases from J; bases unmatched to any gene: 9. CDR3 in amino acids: CSARDLIAGEINIQYF. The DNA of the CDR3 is TGCAGTGCTAGAGACCTGATAGCGGGAGAGATAAACATTCAGTACTTC.

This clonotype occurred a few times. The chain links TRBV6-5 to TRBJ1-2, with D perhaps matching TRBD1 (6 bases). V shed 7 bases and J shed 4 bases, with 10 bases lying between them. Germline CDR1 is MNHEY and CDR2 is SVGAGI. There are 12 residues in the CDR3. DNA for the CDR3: TGTGCCAGCAAAGGACAGACCTATGGCTACACCTTC. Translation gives CASKGQTYGYTF.

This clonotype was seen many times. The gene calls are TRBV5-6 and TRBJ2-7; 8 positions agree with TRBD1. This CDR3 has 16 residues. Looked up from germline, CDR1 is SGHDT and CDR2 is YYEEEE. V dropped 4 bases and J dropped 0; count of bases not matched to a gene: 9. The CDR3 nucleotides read TGTGCCAGCAGCGGGGGGACAGGAGGAAACTCCTACGAGCAGTACTTC. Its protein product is CASSGGTGGNSYEQYF.

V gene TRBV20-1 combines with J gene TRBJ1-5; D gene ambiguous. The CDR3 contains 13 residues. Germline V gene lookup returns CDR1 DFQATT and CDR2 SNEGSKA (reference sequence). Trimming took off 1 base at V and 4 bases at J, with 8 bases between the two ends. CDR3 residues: CSARAHDNQPQHF. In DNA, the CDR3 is TGCAGTGCTAGAGCTCACGATAATCAGCCCCAGCATTTT.

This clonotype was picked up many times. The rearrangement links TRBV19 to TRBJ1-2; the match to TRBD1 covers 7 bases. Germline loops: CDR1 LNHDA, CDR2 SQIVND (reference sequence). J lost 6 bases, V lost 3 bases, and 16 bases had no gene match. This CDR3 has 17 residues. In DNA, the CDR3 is TGTGCCAGTAGTATCGGAGGACAGGCCCGACTAAGTAATGGCTACACCTTC. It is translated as CASSIGGQARLSNGYTF. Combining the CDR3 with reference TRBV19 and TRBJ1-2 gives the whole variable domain DGGITQSPKYLFRKEGQNVTLSCEQNLNHDAMYWYRQDPGQGLRLIYYSQIVNDFQKGDIAEGYSVSREKKESFPLTVTSAQKNPTAFYLCASSIGGQARLSNGYTFGSGTRLTVV.

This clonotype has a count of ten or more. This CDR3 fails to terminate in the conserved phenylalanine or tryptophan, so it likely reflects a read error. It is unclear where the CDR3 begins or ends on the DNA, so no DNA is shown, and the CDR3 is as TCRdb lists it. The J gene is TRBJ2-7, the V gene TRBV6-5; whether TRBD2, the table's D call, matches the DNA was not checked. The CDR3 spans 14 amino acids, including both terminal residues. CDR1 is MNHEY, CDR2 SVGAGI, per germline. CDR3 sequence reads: CASSYSGLAGVPGL.

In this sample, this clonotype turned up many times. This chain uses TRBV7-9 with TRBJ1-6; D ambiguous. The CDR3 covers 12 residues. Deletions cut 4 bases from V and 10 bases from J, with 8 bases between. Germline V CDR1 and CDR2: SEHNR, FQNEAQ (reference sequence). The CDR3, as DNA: TGTGCCAGCAGCTCCATTAACTCACCCCTCCACTTT. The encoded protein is CASSSINSPLHF.

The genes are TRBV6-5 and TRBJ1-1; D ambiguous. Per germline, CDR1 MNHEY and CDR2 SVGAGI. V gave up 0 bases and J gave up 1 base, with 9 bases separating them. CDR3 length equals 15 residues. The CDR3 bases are TGTGCCAGCAGTTACTCGAGTCGGCAGAACACTGAAGCTTTCTTT. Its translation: CASSYSSRQNTEAFF.

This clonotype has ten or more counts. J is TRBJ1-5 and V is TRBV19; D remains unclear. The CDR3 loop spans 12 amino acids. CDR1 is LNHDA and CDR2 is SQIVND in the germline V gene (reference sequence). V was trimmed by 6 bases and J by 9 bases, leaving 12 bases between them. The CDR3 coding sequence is TGTGCCAGTAGAACAGTAAAGGGGCCCCAGCATTTT. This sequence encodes CASRTVKGPQHF.

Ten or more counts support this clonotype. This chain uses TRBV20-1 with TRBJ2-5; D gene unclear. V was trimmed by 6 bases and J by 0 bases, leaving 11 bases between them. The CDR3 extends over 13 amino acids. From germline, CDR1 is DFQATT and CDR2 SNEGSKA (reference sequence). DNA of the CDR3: TGCAGTGCCAGACCAGCGTACCAAGAGACCCAGTACTTC. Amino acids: CSARPAYQETQYF.

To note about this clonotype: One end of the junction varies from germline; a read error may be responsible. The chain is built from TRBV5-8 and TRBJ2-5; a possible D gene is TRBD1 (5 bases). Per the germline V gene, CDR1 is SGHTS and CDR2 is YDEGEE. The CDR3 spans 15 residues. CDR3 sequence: CASCLCPQGQETQYF. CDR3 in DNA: TGTGCCAGCTGCTTATGCCCCCAGGGACAAGAGACCCAGTACTTC.

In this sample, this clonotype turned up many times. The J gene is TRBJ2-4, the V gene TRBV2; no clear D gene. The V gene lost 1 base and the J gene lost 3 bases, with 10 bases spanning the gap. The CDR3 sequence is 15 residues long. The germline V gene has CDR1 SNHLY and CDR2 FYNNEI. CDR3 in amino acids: CASSEGYVLKNIQYF. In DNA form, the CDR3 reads TGTGCCAGCAGTGAAGGTTACGTCCTCAAAAACATTCAGTACTTC.

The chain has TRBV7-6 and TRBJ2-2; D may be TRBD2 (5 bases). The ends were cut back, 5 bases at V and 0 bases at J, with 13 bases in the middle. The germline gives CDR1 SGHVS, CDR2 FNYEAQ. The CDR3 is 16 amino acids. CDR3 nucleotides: TGTGCCAGCAGCGAACGGGAATTCGCGAACACCGGGGAGCTGTTTTTT. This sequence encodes CASSEREFANTGELFF.

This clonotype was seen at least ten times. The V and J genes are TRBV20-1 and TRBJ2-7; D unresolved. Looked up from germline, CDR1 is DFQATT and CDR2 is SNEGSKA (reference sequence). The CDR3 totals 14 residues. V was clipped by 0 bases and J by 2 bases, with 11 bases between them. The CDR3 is CSARDLGFPYEQYF. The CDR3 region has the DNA TGCAGTGCTAGAGATCTAGGGTTCCCCTACGAGCAGTACTTC.

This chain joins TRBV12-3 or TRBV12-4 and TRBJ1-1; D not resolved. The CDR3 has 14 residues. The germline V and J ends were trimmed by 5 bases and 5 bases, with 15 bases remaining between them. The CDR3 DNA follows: TGTGCCAGCAGTCCGGACGGCCCGGGAACTGAAGCTTTCTTT. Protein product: CASSPDGPGTEAFF.